One and the same sample provided the 13 T cell receptor beta chains below, sequenced in a study of shared clonotypes between healthy human individuals (dated by TCRdb to about 2020). The library was prepared using the immunoSEQ multiplex PCR assay. In its TCRdb copy, this immuneACCESS table keeps in-frame sequences only and misses some clones. Where compared with another copy, unresolved V genes explain less than half of these, and the others have no known cause. Present in this sample are under 1,900,000 clones, roughly 98.5% of which were seen just once. The ten top clones hold 0.36% of the sample. The sample was naive CD4+ T cells sorted from blood. The cell subset or site label, as the study defines it: CD45RA+ positively selected. These receptors originate from a man aged 30 to 45 in good health.

The genes are TRBV9 and TRBJ1-2; 9 bases are shared with TRBD1. CDR1 and CDR2 from the germline V gene are SGDLS and YYNGEE. The CDR3 spans 17 residues. J lost 7 bases, V lost 0 bases, and 13 bases had no gene match. The CDR3 bases are TGTGCCAGCAGCGTAGTGTCAGGACCACAGGGGGCGGCTGGCTACACCTTC. Encoded protein: CASSVVSGPQGAAGYTF. Looking up the rest from reference TRBV9 and TRBJ1-2 gives the full variable domain: DSGVTQTPKHLITATGQRVTLRCSPRSGDLSVYWYQQSLDQGLQFLIQYYNGEERAKGNILERFSAQQFPDLHSELNLSSLELGDSALYFCASSVVSGPQGAAGYTFGSGTRLTVV.

V and J are TRBV29-1 and TRBJ1-5; D is possibly TRBD1 (5 bases). The ends were cut back, 3 bases at V and 3 bases at J, with 9 bases in the middle. The CDR3 spans 13 residues. Germline V lookup: CDR1 SQVTM, CDR2 ANQGSEA. CDR3 region: CSVDGGYNQPQHF. CDR3 in DNA: TGCAGCGTTGACGGGGGGTACAATCAGCCCCAGCATTTT.

The chain is built from TRBV5-6 and TRBJ1-2; 8 bases agree with TRBD1. Germline V CDR1 and CDR2: SGHDT, YYEEEE. The trim removed 4 bases at V and 2 bases at J, leaving 10 bases unmatched. This CDR3 is built from 16 residues. This CDR3 is CASSTRTGRLNYGYTF. The CDR3 nucleotides read TGTGCCAGCAGCACTAGGACAGGGAGGTTAAACTATGGCTACACCTTC.

About this clone itself: The identical CDR3 is also encoded by other nucleotide sequences in the sample. The V and J genes are TRBV20-1 and TRBJ2-1; unclear D gene. The germline gives CDR1 DFQATT, CDR2 SNEGSKA (reference sequence). This CDR3 contains 10 residues. Trimming cost V 6 bases and J 7 bases, with 7 bases left between them. CDR3 in amino acids: CSALRNEQFF. The CDR3 region has the DNA TGCAGTGCCCTCCGTAATGAGCAGTTCTTC.

The chain uses TRBV6-1 and TRBJ1-5; no clear D. CDR3 length: 13 residues. CDR1 and CDR2 from the germline V gene are MNHNS and SASEGT. V gave up 7 bases and J gave up 4 bases, with 11 bases separating them. The CDR3 loop is CASTVSSNQPQHF. The CDR3 bases are TGTGCCAGCACGGTCTCGTCTAATCAGCCCCAGCATTTT.

The chain joins TRBV27 to TRBJ2-5; D call uncertain. There are 11 residues in the CDR3. Germline CDR1 and CDR2: MNHEY and SMNVEV (reference sequence). Trimming removed 7 bases at V and 3 bases at J, with 6 bases between. The CDR3 region is CASTHKETQYF. The DNA for the CDR3 is TGTGCCAGCACCCATAAAGAGACCCAGTACTTC.

This rearrangement joins TRBV12-5 to TRBJ1-1; D is unclear. With 7 bases removed from V and 1 base from J, the gap between germline ends came to 7 bases. The CDR3 is made up of 12 amino acids. CDR1 is LGHNT and CDR2 is FRNRAP in the germline V gene. CDR3 sequence: CASVGQNTEAFF. As DNA, the CDR3 is TGTGCTAGTGTTGGTCAGAACACTGAAGCTTTCTTT.

In nucleotides, the CDR3 is TGTGCCAGGATAGGGATAGCCGCTACTAATGAGCAGTTCTTC. Its translation: CARIGIAATNEQFF. V usage is TRBV2 and J usage is TRBJ2-1, with D unclear. V was clipped by 9 bases and J by 7 bases, with 19 bases between them. The CDR3 covers 14 residues. Germline V CDR1 and CDR2: SNHLY, FYNNEI.

Points on this clone: Other DNA sequences within the sample encode an identical CDR3. The rearrangement uses TRBV19 and TRBJ2-5, with D perhaps matching TRBD2 (6 bases). The germline V gene has CDR1 LNHDA and CDR2 SQIVND (reference sequence). This CDR3 has 15 amino acids. Trimming pared 3 bases from V and 0 bases from J, leaving 11 bases between. CDR3 nucleotides: TGTGCCAGTAGTATCGTGGGAGGTTACCAAGAGACCCAGTACTTC. Encoded protein: CASSIVGGYQETQYF.

This clone has a single count. This chain connects TRBV5-1 to TRBJ2-3; 9 bases line up with TRBD2. Germline CDR1 reads SGHRS; CDR2 reads YFSETQ. This CDR3 contains 15 residues. V was clipped by 9 bases and J by 5 bases; unmatched bases: 13. This CDR3 reads CAIAERPSGEDTQYF. DNA for the CDR3: TGCGCCATCGCAGAACGGCCTAGCGGGGAAGATACGCAGTATTTT.

The chain employs TRBV5-1 and TRBJ2-4, with unresolved D. V was shortened by 1 base and J by 0 bases, with 14 bases between the two germline ends. The germline gives CDR1 SGHRS, CDR2 YFSETQ. The CDR3 sequence is 17 residues long. CDR3: CASSLQPGALAKNIQYF. CDR3 nucleotide sequence: TGCGCCAGCAGCTTGCAGCCGGGCGCCCTAGCCAAAAACATTCAGTACTTC. The complete variable domain, with remaining parts taken from reference TRBV5-1 and TRBJ2-4, reads KAGVTQTPRYLIKTRGQQVTLSCSPISGHRSVSWYQQTPGQGLQFLFEYFSETQRNKGNFPGRFSGRQFSNSRSEMNVSTLELGDSALYLCASSLQPGALAKNIQYFGAGTRLSVL.

The CDR3 DNA reads as TGTGCCAGCAGCAAAGGACAGGGGGCGCAATCGGAGACCCAGTACTTC. It codes for CASSKGQGAQSETQYF. The chain recombines TRBV11-3 with TRBJ2-5, with TRBD1 identical over 11 bases. The CDR3 has 16 residues. Trimming took 5 bases from V and 5 from J; bases not matched to a gene: 10. Germline V gives CDR1 SGHNT, CDR2 YENEEA.

This clone was found once. The rearrangement uses TRBV9 and TRBJ2-2, with D possibly matching TRBD2 (5 bases). CDR3 length equals 17 residues. The V and J ends lost 0 bases and 8 bases respectively, with 20 bases between them. CDR1 is SGDLS and CDR2 is YYNGEE in the germline V gene. In nucleotides, the CDR3 is TGTGCCAGCAGCGTAGACCCCCCGTCCCTGACTATAGGGGAGCTGTTTTTT. Encoded protein: CASSVDPPSLTIGELFF.